Included here is one TCR beta chain sequence, with context. The data were taken from a study of T cell changes during pregnancy in multiple sclerosis. The CDR3 totals 13 residues. V was clipped by 4 bases and J by 3 bases, with 10 bases between them. CDR1 SGHRS and CDR2 YFSETQ come from the germline V gene. Some clones are missing from TCRdb's copy, which holds only in-frame ones; the method was immunoSEQ multiplex PCR. The sample has more than 90,000 clones, around 92% seen once; the top ten hold more than 2%. This clonotype was sampled from a female donor with multiple sclerosis, enrolled in a pregnancy study. The chain couples TRBV5-1 to TRBJ1-1, with unresolved D. The source material was peripheral blood, sampled after pregnancy. The CDR3 is CASSPAGYTEAFF. CDR3 bases: TGCGCCAGCAGCCCGGCGGGGTACACTGAAGCTTTCTTT.